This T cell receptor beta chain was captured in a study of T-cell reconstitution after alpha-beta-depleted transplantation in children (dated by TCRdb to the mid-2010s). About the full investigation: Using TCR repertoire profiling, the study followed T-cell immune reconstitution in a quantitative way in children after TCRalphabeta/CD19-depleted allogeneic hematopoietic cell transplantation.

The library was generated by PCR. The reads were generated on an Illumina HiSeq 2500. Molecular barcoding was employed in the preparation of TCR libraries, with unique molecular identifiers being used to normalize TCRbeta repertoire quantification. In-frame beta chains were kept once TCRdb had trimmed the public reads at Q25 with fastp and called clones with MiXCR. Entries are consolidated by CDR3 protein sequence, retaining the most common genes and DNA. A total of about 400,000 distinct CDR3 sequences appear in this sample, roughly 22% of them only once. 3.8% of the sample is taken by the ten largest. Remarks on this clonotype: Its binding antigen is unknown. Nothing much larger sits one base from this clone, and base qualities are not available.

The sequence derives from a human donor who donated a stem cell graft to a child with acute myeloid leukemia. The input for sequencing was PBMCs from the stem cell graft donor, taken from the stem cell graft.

Here is the DNA: TGCAGTGCTAGTCACGGCAACTCTGGGGCCAACGTCCTGACTTTC. It specifies CSASHGNSGANVLTF. The chain is made from TRBV20-1 and TRBJ2-6, with the D segment identity uncertain. The CDR3, cysteine through phenylalanine, is 15 amino acids long. Of all the DNA, just the CDR3 is kept, 45 bases in frame from base 1. Cut back by 3 bases and 0 bases, the V and J ends lie 9 bases apart. The germline V gene encodes CDR1 DFQATT and CDR2 SNEGSKA (reference sequence).